These T cell receptor beta chains were read from a single sample in a study of T cells in Graves' hyperthyroidism and ophthalmopathy. TCRdb ran MiXCR on the multiplex PCR reads and lists one entry per CDR3 protein. The data contain about 410,000 distinct CDR3 sequences, more than 12% of them seen just once; the ten biggest clones take up 20%. Specimen: blood. Receptors were obtained from a woman in her thirties with Graves' ophthalmopathy. CDR3s leave out the opening cysteine and the closing phenylalanine or tryptophan. Fields, in order: J gene, CDR3 length, V gene, CDR3 protein.

TRBJ2-5	16	TRBV3-1	ASNIWRTSGGLVETQY
TRBJ2-2	11	TRBV7-2	ASSQRITGELF
TRBJ1-1	15	TRBV20-1	RASPLSWGRGNTEAF
TRBJ1-2	11	TRBV5-1	ASSTTGNYGYT
TRBJ2-5	9	TRBV6-1	ASKIKETQY
TRBJ1-1	12	TRBV6-2/TRBV6-3	ASSNTGFGTEAF
TRBJ2-7	12	TRBV10-3	AITQQDRTSEQY
TRBJ2-5	14	TRBV11-3	ASSPPGGPKGETQY
TRBJ2-7	11	TRBV7-6	ASSLALRGEQY
TRBJ2-5	12	TRBV28	ASSKPWLQETQY
TRBJ1-5	12	TRBV20-1	SARDRMGNQPQH
TRBJ2-7	14	TRBV10-2	ASFGFSERSSYEQY
TRBJ1-1	15	TRBV19	ASSIRDQGRGNTEAF
TRBJ2-1	15	TRBV2	ASSPRGGTSIYNEQF
TRBJ1-4	13	TRBV5-1	ASSLGRGGGGKLF
TRBJ2-5	16	TRBV25-1	ASSEGRASGGAKETQY
TRBJ2-1	14	TRBV4-3	ASSQARRGAYNEQF
TRBJ2-3	12	TRBV30	AWSVMGGTDTQY
TRBJ1-5	14	TRBV6-1	ATAQGAGYSNQPQH
TRBJ1-1	10	TRBV10-2	ATQSGDTEAF
TRBJ1-5	10	TRBV19	ASRRRGKPQH
TRBJ1-4	13	TRBV30	AWSHLGQRNEKLF
TRBJ1-3	14	TRBV18	ASSPDKQGAGNTIY
TRBJ1-2	13	TRBV19	ASTLRQGTNYGYT
TRBJ2-7	11	TRBV28	ASSFSGNYEQY
TRBJ1-4	12	TRBV11-2	ASSKRQVNEKLF
TRBJ2-1	12	TRBV12-3/TRBV12-4	ASTKSGGSNEQF
TRBJ2-7	12	TRBV20-1	SASDRGAIYEQY